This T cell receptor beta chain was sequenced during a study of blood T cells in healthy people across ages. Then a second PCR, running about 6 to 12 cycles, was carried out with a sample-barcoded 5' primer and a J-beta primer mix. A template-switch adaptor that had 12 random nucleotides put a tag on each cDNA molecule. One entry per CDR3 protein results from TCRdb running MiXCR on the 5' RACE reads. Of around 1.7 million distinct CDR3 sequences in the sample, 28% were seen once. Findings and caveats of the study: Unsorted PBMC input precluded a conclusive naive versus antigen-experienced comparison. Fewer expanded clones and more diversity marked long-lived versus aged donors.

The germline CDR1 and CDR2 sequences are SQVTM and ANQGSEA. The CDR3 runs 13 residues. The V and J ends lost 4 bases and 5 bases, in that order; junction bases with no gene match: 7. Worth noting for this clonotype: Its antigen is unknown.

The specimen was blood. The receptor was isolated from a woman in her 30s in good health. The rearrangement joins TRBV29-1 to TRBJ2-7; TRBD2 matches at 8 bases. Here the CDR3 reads CSVGQAGDDEQYF. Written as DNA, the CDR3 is TGCAGCGTTGGTCAAGCGGGAGACGACGAGCAGTACTTC.